A selection of T cell receptor beta chains follows, all from one sample in a study of T cells in Graves' hyperthyroidism and ophthalmopathy. In TCRdb, the multiplex PCR reads were re-called with MiXCR into one record per CDR3 protein. The sample holds about 700,000 distinct CDR3 sequences, 14% seen once. Sequencing was done on a sample of blood. Receptors originate from a woman younger than 35 with Graves' hyperthyroidism. Both conserved end residues are part of each CDR3. D genes are given only for firm matches. Size tells how often a clone was seen (once, few, many) or the class of an expanded clone, and some rows leave it out.

CDR3 length	clone size	V gene	J gene	D gene	CDR3 protein	CDR3 DNA
15	NA	TRBV19	TRBJ2-1	TRBD2	CATKSSTGLANEQFF	TGTGCCACCAAGTCCTCCACGGGACTAGCGAATGAGCAGTTCTTC
14	NA	TRBV6-1	TRBJ2-3	NA	CASPYRSSTDTQYF	TGTGCCAGCCCTTATCGGTCTAGCACAGATACGCAGTATTTT
14	many	TRBV20-1	TRBJ1-3	TRBD1	CSASHRGTGNTIYF	TGCAGTGCTAGCCACAGGGGAACTGGAAACACCATATATTTT
13	many	TRBV7-8	TRBJ1-1	NA	CASSFELNTEAFF	TGTGCCAGCAGCTTTGAACTGAACACTGAAGCTTTCTTT
16	many	TRBV20-1	TRBJ1-4	NA	CSAIRQGKSTNEKLFF	TGCAGTGCTATACGGCAGGGGAAGTCAACTAATGAAAAACTGTTTTTT
12	many	TRBV5-1	TRBJ2-1	NA	CASTLNSEEQFF	TGCGCCAGCACCCTGAACAGTGAGGAGCAGTTCTTC
15	few	TRBV18	TRBJ2-7	NA	CASSPGGDRVAEQYF	TGTGCCAGCTCACCAGGAGGGGATAGGGTAGCCGAGCAGTACTTC
13	many	TRBV20-1	TRBJ2-1	NA	CSAQRGRGREQFF	TGCAGTGCCCAACGGGGTCGGGGGAGAGAGCAGTTCTTC
14	many	TRBV20-1	TRBJ2-1	TRBD2	CSAPLSGRNDEQFF	TGCAGTGCTCCCCTGAGCGGGAGAAACGATGAGCAGTTCTTC
16	many	TRBV7-9	TRBJ2-3	TRBD2	CASSLILAGAGDTQYF	TGTGCCAGCAGCTTAATACTAGCGGGGGCCGGTGATACGCAGTATTTT
15	few	TRBV5-5	TRBJ2-3	NA	CASSQQDGNTDTQYF	TGCGCCAGCAGCCAACAAGACGGAAACACAGATACGCAGTATTTT
15	NA	TRBV2	TRBJ1-1	NA	CASRKPRGADTEAFF	TGTGCCAGCAGGAAACCGCGGGGAGCGGACACTGAAGCTTTCTTT
15	NA	TRBV20-1	TRBJ1-1	NA	CSARDRRTVMTEAFF	TGCAGTGCTAGAGATCGCCGGACAGTGATGACTGAAGCTTTCTTT
14	NA	TRBV5-5	TRBJ2-7	NA	CASSPGQYPYEQYF	TGTGCCAGCAGTCCGGGACAATATCCCTACGAGCAGTACTTC
15	many	TRBV9	TRBJ2-7	NA	CASSVETGPLGEQYF	TGTGCCAGCAGCGTAGAAACAGGCCCTTTAGGCGAGCAGTACTTC